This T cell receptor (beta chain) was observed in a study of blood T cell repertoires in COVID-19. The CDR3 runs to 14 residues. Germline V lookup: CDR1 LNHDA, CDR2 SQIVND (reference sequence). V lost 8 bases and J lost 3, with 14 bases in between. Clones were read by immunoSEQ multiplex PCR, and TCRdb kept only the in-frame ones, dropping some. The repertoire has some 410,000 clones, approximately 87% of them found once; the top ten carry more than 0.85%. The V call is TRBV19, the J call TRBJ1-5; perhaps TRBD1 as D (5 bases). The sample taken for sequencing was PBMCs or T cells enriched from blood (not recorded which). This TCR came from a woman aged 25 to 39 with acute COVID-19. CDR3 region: CASLGQALNQPQHF. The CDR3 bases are TGTGCCAGTCTGGGGCAGGCCCTCAATCAGCCCCAGCATTTT.